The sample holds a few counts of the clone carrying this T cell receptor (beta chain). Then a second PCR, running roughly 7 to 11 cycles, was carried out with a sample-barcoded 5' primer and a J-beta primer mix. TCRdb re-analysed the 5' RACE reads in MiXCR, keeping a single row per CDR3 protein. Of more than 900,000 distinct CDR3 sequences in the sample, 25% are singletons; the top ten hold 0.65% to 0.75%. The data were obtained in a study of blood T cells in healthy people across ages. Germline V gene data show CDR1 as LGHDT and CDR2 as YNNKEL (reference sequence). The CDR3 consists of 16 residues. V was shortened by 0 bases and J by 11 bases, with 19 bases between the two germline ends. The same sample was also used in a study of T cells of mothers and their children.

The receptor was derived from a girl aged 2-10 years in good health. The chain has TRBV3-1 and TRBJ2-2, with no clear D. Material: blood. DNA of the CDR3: TGTGCCAGCAGCCAAGAGTTAGGGCCCCTCCCTTACGAGCTGTTTTTT. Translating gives CASSQELGPLPYELFF.